One and the same sample provided the 28 T cell receptor beta chains below, sequenced in a study of blood T cell repertoires in COVID-19. The protocol was immunoSEQ multiplex PCR, while the TCRdb copy is restricted to in-frame clones and leaves out a portion. Of 180,000 or so clones listed, around 87% are singletons. The sample comprised peripheral blood. These receptor sequences come from a man in his forties with active or convalescent COVID-19.

The CDR3 loop is CASTTGLRGGTEAFF. CDR3 in DNA: TGTGCCAGTACGACGGGACTCCGGGGTGGCACTGAAGCTTTCTTT. The J gene is TRBJ1-1, the V gene TRBV19, with D perhaps matching TRBD1 (5 bases). V lost 7 bases to trimming and J lost 4 bases, with 19 bases between them. CDR1 and CDR2 (germline): LNHDA, SQIVND (reference sequence). This CDR3 comprises 15 residues.

To note about this clone: Other nucleotide sequences in the sample specify the same CDR3. The chain has TRBV28 and TRBJ2-7; 10 bases fit TRBD1. From germline, CDR1 is MDHEN and CDR2 SYDVKM. V was pared by 8 bases and J by 2 bases, with 6 bases of the junction left unmatched. This CDR3 is built from 14 residues. CDR3 nucleotide sequence: TGTGCCAGCCGACTGGGACAGGGGACCTACGAGCAGTACTTC. This sequence encodes CASRLGQGTYEQYF.

The chain employs TRBV3-1 (or the pseudogene TRBV3-2) and TRBJ2-3; 7 bases fit TRBD2. Germline V gives CDR1 LGHDT, CDR2 YNNKEL (reference sequence). The CDR3 contains 14 residues. Trimming cost V 7 bases and J 0 bases; bases outside gene matches: 4. As DNA, the CDR3 is TGTGCCAGCAACCCCGGGGGGAGCACAGATACGCAGTATTTT. This translates into CASNPGGSTDTQYF.

This chain joins TRBV6-6 and TRBJ2-7, with TRBD2 matching 8 bases. The CDR3 contains 13 residues. The ends lost 9 bases at V and 4 bases at J; junction bases unmatched: 8. Per germline, CDR1 MNHNY and CDR2 SVGAGI (reference sequence). CDR3: CASLSGGKYEQYF. The CDR3 region has the DNA TGTGCCAGTTTGAGCGGGGGAAAGTACGAGCAGTACTTC.

Turning to this clone: Other DNA sequences from this sample encode an identical CDR3 as well. The chain has TRBV5-1 and TRBJ1-1; weak D call: TRBD1 (5 bases). CDR3 length: 13 residues. With 2 bases removed from V and 1 base from J, the gap between germline ends came to 6 bases. Germline V gene lookup returns CDR1 SGHRS and CDR2 YFSETQ. Here the CDR3 reads CASSLQENTEAFF. CDR3 DNA sequence: TGCGCCAGCAGCTTACAGGAGAACACTGAAGCTTTCTTT.

The chain joins TRBV13 to TRBJ2-7; TRBD1 is a possible D gene (5 bases). The CDR3 covers 14 residues. Germline V CDR1 and CDR2: PRHDT, FYEKMQ (reference sequence). V lost 5 bases, J lost 4 bases, and 15 bases lay in between. The CDR3 loop reads CASSQRTSGYEQYF. CDR3 nucleotides: TGTGCCAGCAGCCAGAGGACATCTGGGTACGAGCAGTACTTC. The variable domain in full, with the rest retrieved from reference TRBV13 and TRBJ2-7, is AAGVIQSPRHLIKEKRETATLKCYPIPRHDTVYWYQQGPGQDPQFLISFYEKMQSDKGSIPDRFSAQQFSDYHSELNMSSLELGDSALYFCASSQRTSGYEQYFGPGTRLTVT.

The chain couples TRBV28 to TRBJ1-6; 7 bases line up with TRBD1. Germline loops: CDR1 MDHEN, CDR2 SYDVKM. The CDR3 runs to 15 residues. The ends lost 5 bases at V and 4 bases at J; junction bases unmatched: 5. In DNA form, the CDR3 reads TGTGCCAGCAGTGACGGGGACAGATATAATTCACCCCTCCACTTT. This encodes CASSDGDRYNSPLHF.

This chain connects TRBV6-6 to TRBJ1-4; TRBD1 is a possible D gene (5 bases). This CDR3 contains 15 residues. Germline CDR1 reads MNHNY; CDR2 reads SVGAGI (reference sequence). Trimming took off 7 bases at V and 3 bases at J, with 15 bases between the two ends. CDR3 nucleotide sequence: TGTGCCAGCACCTGGCTGGGCAGGGCTAATGAAAAACTGTTTTTT. It yields the protein CASTWLGRANEKLFF.

The rearrangement uses TRBV6-1 and TRBJ1-1; possible D gene TRBD1, 5 bases. CDR3 length equals 13 residues. V lost 2 bases and J lost 5, with 9 bases in between. The germline V gene encodes CDR1 MNHNS and CDR2 SASEGT. CDR3 DNA: TGTGCCAGCAGTGAATCAGGGTGGACTGAAGCTTTCTTT. Protein: CASSESGWTEAFF.

The genes are TRBV19 and TRBJ1-5, with a weak D call TRBD1 (6 bases). This CDR3 is built from 14 residues. Germline loops: CDR1 LNHDA, CDR2 SQIVND (reference sequence). The V gene lost 5 bases and the J gene lost 8 bases, with 16 bases spanning the gap. The CDR3 sequence is CASSSETGREPQHF. CDR3 sequence (DNA): TGTGCCAGTAGTTCGGAGACAGGAAGAGAGCCCCAGCATTTT.

The DNA of the CDR3 is TGTGCCAGCAGCTTAGGGGCGCAGGGGGACACTGAAGCTTTCTTT. It codes for CASSLGAQGDTEAFF. The chain carries TRBV7-9 and TRBJ1-1, with TRBD1 identical over 7 bases. With 1 base clipped from V and 3 bases from J, the junction kept 5 bases outside the gene matches. Germline V gene lookup returns CDR1 SEHNR and CDR2 FQNEAQ (reference sequence). There are 15 residues in the CDR3.

The chain links TRBV4-3 to TRBJ2-5; TRBD2 might be the D (6 bases). CDR3 size: 17 residues. Trimming took off 0 bases at V and 5 bases at J, with 19 bases between the two ends. Germline values: CDR1 LGHNA, CDR2 YSLEER. CDR3 nucleotide sequence: TGCGCCAGCAGCCAAGATTATCGGGGGAACCCTTGGGAGACCCAGTACTTC. As protein: CASSQDYRGNPWETQYF.

V usage is TRBV3-1 (or the pseudogene TRBV3-2) and J usage is TRBJ2-7, with 9 bases lining up with TRBD1. The ends lost 3 bases at V and 2 bases at J; junction bases unmatched: 8. Germline V gives CDR1 LGHDT, CDR2 YNNKEL (reference sequence). This CDR3 has 16 amino acids. CDR3 in amino acids: CASSHSGQGRPYEQYF. Here the CDR3 DNA reads TGTGCCAGCAGCCATTCAGGACAGGGGCGACCCTACGAGCAGTACTTC.

The chain employs TRBV25-1 and TRBJ2-1; 14 positions agree with TRBD2. Germline V lookup: CDR1 MGHDK, CDR2 SYGVNS. Trimming removed 4 bases from V and 2 bases from J; junction bases left unmatched: 4. CDR3 length: 17 amino acids. DNA for the CDR3: TGTGCCAGCAGTGTCCGACTAGCGGGGGGGACCTACAATGAGCAGTTCTTC. This gives the protein CASSVRLAGGTYNEQFF.

The CDR3 DNA follows: TGTGCCAGCAGCAAGGACAGGGGGTCCTACGAGCAGTACTTC. This encodes CASSKDRGSYEQYF. The chain has TRBV5-4 and TRBJ2-7; 10 nucleotides match TRBD1. Germline V lookup: CDR1 SGHNT, CDR2 YYREEE (reference sequence). J lost 1 base, V lost 4 bases, and 2 bases had no gene match. The CDR3 totals 14 residues.

Comment on this clone: The sample contains more than one DNA sequence encoding this CDR3. The rearrangement joins TRBV9 to TRBJ1-1; D gene ambiguous. The CDR3 has 14 residues. Germline lookup yields CDR1 SGDLS and CDR2 YYNGEE. Trimming pared 0 bases from V and 0 bases from J, leaving 6 bases between. As DNA, the CDR3 is TGTGCCAGCAGCGTAGGAGGGATGAACACTGAAGCTTTCTTT. It specifies CASSVGGMNTEAFF. Drawing the rest from reference TRBV9 and TRBJ1-1, the complete variable domain is DSGVTQTPKHLITATGQRVTLRCSPRSGDLSVYWYQQSLDQGLQFLIQYYNGEERAKGNILERFSAQQFPDLHSELNLSSLELGDSALYFCASSVGGMNTEAFFGQGTRLTVV.

The chain recombines TRBV2 with TRBJ1-2; no firm D call. Trimming removed 8 bases from V and 0 bases from J, with 7 bases in between. The CDR3 extends over 12 amino acids. The germline CDR1 and CDR2 sequences are SNHLY and FYNNEI. In DNA, the CDR3 is TGTGCCAGCCTTCAGTCTAACTATGGCTACACCTTC. It specifies CASLQSNYGYTF.

The chain recombines TRBV28 with TRBJ2-4; the D gene is possibly TRBD2 (5 bases). Germline V gene lookup returns CDR1 MDHEN and CDR2 SYDVKM. This CDR3 is built from 16 residues. V dropped 1 base and J dropped 0 bases, with 10 bases sitting between them. The CDR3: CASSLYGELAKNIQYF. The DNA of the CDR3 is TGTGCCAGCAGTTTATACGGGGAACTAGCCAAAAACATTCAGTACTTC.

This clone was counted a single time. This chain links TRBV27 with TRBJ1-6, with 9 nucleotides matching TRBD1. Germline loops: CDR1 MNHEY, CDR2 SMNVEV (reference sequence). The CDR3 spans 16 residues. V was clipped by 2 bases and J by 7 bases; unmatched bases: 6. The CDR3 spells CASSLIQDRGNSPLHF. CDR3 in DNA: TGTGCCAGCAGTTTAATACAAGACAGGGGGAATTCACCCCTCCACTTT.

V is TRBV19 and J is TRBJ1-5; D remains unclear. The CDR3 length is 14 residues. Germline V gene sequence: CDR1 LNHDA, CDR2 SQIVND (reference sequence). The V end lost 2 bases, the J end lost 2 bases, and 7 bases lay between the germline ends. In DNA form, the CDR3 reads TGTGCCAGTAGTATAATGCAGGGCAATCAGCCCCAGCATTTT. Protein sequence: CASSIMQGNQPQHF.

J is TRBJ1-1 and V is TRBV5-6; no clear D gene. The CDR3 length is 13 residues. Germline V gene sequence: CDR1 SGHDT, CDR2 YYEEEE. Deletions cut 4 bases from V and 4 bases from J, with 11 bases between. The CDR3 region has the DNA TGTGCCAGCAGCCGCACGAGAGGCACTGAAGCTTTCTTT. Its translation: CASSRTRGTEAFF. The full variable domain, rest sourced from reference TRBV5-6 and TRBJ1-1, is DAGVTQSPTHLIKTRGQQVTLRCSPKSGHDTVSWYQQALGQGPQFIFQYYEEEERQRGNFPDRFSGHQFPNYSSELNVNALLLGDSALYLCASSRTRGTEAFFGQGTRLTVV.

This chain's CDR3 is CAWSGDRGSNQPQHF. In DNA form, the CDR3 reads TGTGCCTGGAGTGGGGACAGGGGTAGCAATCAGCCCCAGCATTTT. The gene calls are TRBV30 and TRBJ1-5; 10 nucleotides agree with TRBD1. Germline trimming cut 1 base from V and 0 bases from J; bases unmatched to any gene: 0. Germline values: CDR1 GTSNPN, CDR2 SVGIG (reference sequence). This CDR3 comprises 15 residues.

The chain recombines TRBV6-5 with TRBJ2-7, with 9 bases identical to TRBD1. This CDR3 has 16 residues. V was clipped by 0 bases and J by 2 bases; unmatched bases: 5. Per the germline V gene, CDR1 is MNHEY and CDR2 is SVGAGI. This CDR3 reads CASSYSRGQGTYEQYF. In DNA, the CDR3 is TGTGCCAGCAGTTACTCGAGGGGACAGGGAACCTACGAGCAGTACTTC.

The chain has TRBV18 and TRBJ1-2; 7 nucleotides line up with TRBD1. The junction had 8 bases not matched to a gene; V was cut back by 3 bases and J by 7 bases. The germline V gene has CDR1 KGHSH and CDR2 LQKENI. The CDR3 runs 14 residues. In nucleotides, the CDR3 is TGTGCCAGCTCACCTGTAGGGGGCGGACGTGGCTACACCTTC. Translated: CASSPVGGGRGYTF.

The CDR3 sequence: CASSSQTGISGNTIYF. The CDR3 coding sequence is TGCGCCAGCAGCTCCCAGACAGGAATCTCTGGAAACACCATATATTTT. The rearrangement links TRBV5-1 to TRBJ1-3; D perhaps matches TRBD1 (6 bases). The CDR3 covers 16 residues. Trimming shortened V by 3 bases and J by 0 bases, and 13 bases separated the two germline ends. Germline V CDR1 and CDR2: SGHRS, YFSETQ.

The chain is built from TRBV2 and TRBJ1-4; tentatively, D is TRBD1 (5 bases). This CDR3 is built from 13 residues. Trimming took off 6 bases at V and 8 bases at J, with 13 bases between the two ends. Germline assignment: CDR1 SNHLY and CDR2 FYNNEI. The CDR3 DNA is TGTGCCAGCAGGAGGGACTTAGGAGAAAAACTGTTTTTT. Translating gives CASRRDLGEKLFF.

With respect to this clone: Compared with germline, one end of the junction differs, possibly owing to a read error. This sequence joins TRBV7-7 and TRBJ2-1; D unclear. CDR3 size: 13 residues. Germline V gene lookup returns CDR1 SSHAT and CDR2 FNYEAQ (reference sequence). CDR3 nucleotides: TGTGCTAGCAGCAGCTCTAGAGACGGTGAGCAGTTCTTC. Its translation: CASSSSRDGEQFF.

This chain joins TRBV21-1 and TRBJ1-5. TRBV21-1 is listed as a pseudogene. CDR3 size: 17 residues. CDR3 bases: TGTGCCAGCAGCAAAGTTAGTTCGGGAGATAGCAATCAGCCCCAGCATTTT. The encoded protein is CASSKVSSGDSNQPQHF.